The rows below give T cell receptor beta chains drawn from one sample of a study of blood T cells in healthy people across ages. MiXCR was run by TCRdb on the 5' RACE reads, yielding one entry per CDR3 protein. The sample gives fewer than 600,000 distinct CDR3 sequences, 27% of which show up once; over 3.5% is in the top ten. The same sample was also used in a study of T cells of mothers and their children.

The sample was blood. These receptors were taken from a boy aged 2 to 10 in good health. CDR3s include the opening cysteine and the closing phenylalanine or tryptophan. The D gene is left open where the match is weak. Where a row states a size, it is once, few, many or the class of an expanded clone; other rows omit it.

j_call: TRBJ2-3; v_call: TRBV7-2; d_call: TRBD2; clone_size: -; cdr3_aa: CASSLLIAGSTDTQYF; cdr3_nt: TGTGCCAGCAGCTTATTGATAGCGGGTAGCACAGATACGCAGTATTTT
j_call: TRBJ2-1; v_call: TRBV28; d_call: TRBD2; clone_size: few; cdr3_aa: CASSQVTSGAISGQFF; cdr3_nt: TGTGCCAGCAGCCAAGTGACTAGCGGGGCCATTTCGGGGCAGTTCTTC
j_call: TRBJ2-3; v_call: TRBV6-1; d_call: -; clone_size: few; cdr3_aa: CASSEMAYGTDTQYF; cdr3_nt: TGTGCCAGCAGTGAGATGGCGTATGGCACAGATACGCAGTATTTT
j_call: TRBJ2-2; v_call: TRBV11-1; d_call: -; clone_size: few; cdr3_aa: CASSDRRQVTGELFF; cdr3_nt: TGTGCCAGCAGCGACCGACGACAGGTTACCGGGGAGCTGTTTTTT
j_call: TRBJ2-5; v_call: TRBV20-1; d_call: TRBD1; clone_size: -; cdr3_aa: CSAFPYRDSVLETQYF; cdr3_nt: TGCAGTGCTTTTCCCTACCGGGACAGTGTTTTGGAGACCCAGTACTTC
j_call: TRBJ2-7; v_call: TRBV27; d_call: TRBD2; clone_size: few; cdr3_aa: CASSSPASGRAYEQYF; cdr3_nt: TGTGCCAGCAGTTCCCCGGCTAGCGGGAGAGCCTACGAGCAGTACTTC
j_call: TRBJ2-7; v_call: TRBV2; d_call: -; clone_size: -; cdr3_aa: CASSGLDPEQYF; cdr3_nt: TGTGCCAGCAGTGGTCTCGACCCCGAGCAGTACTTC
j_call: TRBJ2-3; v_call: TRBV2; d_call: TRBD2; clone_size: -; cdr3_aa: CASSSGVADTQYF; cdr3_nt: TGTGCCAGCAGTAGCGGGGTAGCAGATACGCAGTATTTT
j_call: TRBJ2-1; v_call: TRBV7-2; d_call: TRBD2; clone_size: few; cdr3_aa: CASSLPLAGDGAYNEQFF; cdr3_nt: TGTGCCAGCAGCTTGCCCCTAGCGGGAGACGGGGCCTACAATGAGCAGTTCTTC
j_call: TRBJ2-4; v_call: TRBV20-1; d_call: -; clone_size: many; cdr3_aa: CSASSGKNIQYF; cdr3_nt: TGCAGTGCTAGTTCAGGCAAAAACATTCAGTACTTC
j_call: TRBJ1-1; v_call: TRBV3-1; d_call: -; clone_size: few; cdr3_aa: CASSQDLRGGMNTEAFF; cdr3_nt: TGTGCCAGCAGCCAAGATCTGCGCGGGGGGATGAACACTGAAGCTTTCTTT
j_call: TRBJ2-2; v_call: TRBV12-3/TRBV12-4; d_call: TRBD2; clone_size: few; cdr3_aa: CASSSRTSVTGELFF; cdr3_nt: TGTGCCAGCAGTTCACGGACTAGCGTTACCGGGGAGCTGTTTTTT
j_call: TRBJ2-6; v_call: TRBV6-2/TRBV6-3; d_call: -; clone_size: -; cdr3_aa: CASSYADSGANVLTF; cdr3_nt: TGTGCCAGCAGTTACGCGGACTCTGGGGCCAACGTCCTGACTTTC
j_call: TRBJ2-7; v_call: TRBV11-2; d_call: TRBD2; clone_size: -; cdr3_aa: CASSLAGLGVEQYF; cdr3_nt: TGTGCCAGCAGCTTAGCGGGACTAGGGGTCGAGCAGTACTTC
j_call: TRBJ2-1; v_call: TRBV7-6; d_call: TRBD2; clone_size: -; cdr3_aa: CASSRETSGRNEQFF; cdr3_nt: TGTGCCAGCAGCCGTGAAACTAGCGGGAGAAATGAGCAGTTCTTC
j_call: TRBJ2-3; v_call: TRBV12-5; d_call: -; clone_size: -; cdr3_aa: CASGRSLTDTQYF; cdr3_nt: TGTGCTAGTGGCCGTTCCCTCACAGATACGCAGTATTTT
j_call: TRBJ1-1; v_call: TRBV29-1; d_call: -; clone_size: few; cdr3_aa: CSVVELDTEAFF; cdr3_nt: TGCAGCGTGGTGGAACTAGACACTGAAGCTTTCTTT
j_call: TRBJ2-3; v_call: TRBV20-1; d_call: -; clone_size: -; cdr3_aa: CSAMYSGNTDTQYF; cdr3_nt: TGCAGTGCTATGTATAGCGGAAACACAGATACGCAGTATTTT
j_call: TRBJ1-3; v_call: TRBV9; d_call: -; clone_size: few; cdr3_aa: CASSPPLGRSGNTIYF; cdr3_nt: TGTGCCAGCAGCCCCCCCCTTGGTCGTTCTGGAAACACCATATATTTT
j_call: TRBJ1-2; v_call: TRBV10-3; d_call: -; clone_size: few; cdr3_aa: CAISEGTYYGYTF; cdr3_nt: TGTGCCATCAGTGAGGGCACCTACTATGGCTACACCTTC
j_call: TRBJ2-3; v_call: TRBV27; d_call: -; clone_size: -; cdr3_aa: CASSFRPDTQYF; cdr3_nt: TGTGCCAGCAGTTTTCGGCCAGATACGCAGTATTTT
j_call: TRBJ1-4; v_call: TRBV12-3/TRBV12-4; d_call: TRBD1; clone_size: -; cdr3_aa: CASREQGSGEKLFF; cdr3_nt: TGTGCCAGCAGAGAACAGGGGTCGGGTGAAAAACTGTTTTTT
j_call: TRBJ2-5; v_call: TRBV9; d_call: TRBD1; clone_size: few; cdr3_aa: CASSRDRRTETQYF; cdr3_nt: TGTGCCAGCAGCCGGGACAGGCGTACAGAGACCCAGTACTTC
j_call: TRBJ2-7; v_call: TRBV20-1; d_call: -; clone_size: few; cdr3_aa: CSALGPDRSYEQYF; cdr3_nt: TGCAGTGCCCTGGGCCCCGACCGTTCCTACGAGCAGTACTTC
j_call: TRBJ2-7; v_call: TRBV24-1; d_call: -; clone_size: -; cdr3_aa: CATSDSPRGPGHGIEQYF; cdr3_nt: TGTGCCACCAGTGATTCGCCCCGGGGCCCAGGGCACGGGATCGAGCAGTACTTC
j_call: TRBJ2-5; v_call: TRBV7-2; d_call: TRBD1; clone_size: -; cdr3_aa: CASSFPGQGARETQYF; cdr3_nt: TGTGCCAGCAGCTTTCCGGGACAGGGGGCGCGCGAGACCCAGTACTTC
j_call: TRBJ2-1; v_call: TRBV4-3; d_call: TRBD2; clone_size: -; cdr3_aa: CASSQKASGNSYNEQFF; cdr3_nt: TGCGCCAGCAGTCAAAAAGCTAGCGGGAACTCCTACAATGAGCAGTTCTTC
j_call: TRBJ1-5; v_call: TRBV6-2/TRBV6-3; d_call: -; clone_size: -; cdr3_aa: CASRRGTLNQPQHF; cdr3_nt: TGTGCCAGCAGACGAGGAACCCTCAATCAGCCCCAGCATTTT
j_call: TRBJ2-7; v_call: TRBV6-5; d_call: TRBD2; clone_size: many; cdr3_aa: CASSYGTSGSSYEQYF; cdr3_nt: TGTGCCAGCAGTTACGGGACTAGCGGGAGCTCCTACGAGCAGTACTTC
j_call: TRBJ2-7; v_call: TRBV25-1; d_call: TRBD1; clone_size: few; cdr3_aa: CASSNPQGYEQYF; cdr3_nt: TGTGCCAGCAGTAACCCACAGGGGTACGAGCAGTACTTC
j_call: TRBJ1-2; v_call: TRBV6-5; d_call: -; clone_size: -; cdr3_aa: CASSSGWGGYTF; cdr3_nt: TGTGCCAGCAGTTCAGGGTGGGGTGGCTACACCTTC
j_call: TRBJ1-2; v_call: TRBV7-9; d_call: -; clone_size: -; cdr3_aa: CASSRDGSYGYTF; cdr3_nt: TGTGCCAGCAGCCGGGACGGGTCCTATGGCTACACCTTC
j_call: TRBJ2-4; v_call: TRBV3-1; d_call: -; clone_size: -; cdr3_aa: CASSQGQSAKNIQYF; cdr3_nt: TGTGCCAGCAGCCAGGGGCAGTCAGCCAAAAACATTCAGTACTTC
j_call: TRBJ2-7; v_call: TRBV9; d_call: -; clone_size: few; cdr3_aa: CASSVGGGLEQYF; cdr3_nt: TGTGCCAGCAGTGTAGGTGGGGGCCTCGAGCAGTACTTC
j_call: TRBJ1-4; v_call: TRBV30; d_call: TRBD1; clone_size: -; cdr3_aa: CAWSVPRTGANEKLFF; cdr3_nt: TGTGCCTGGAGTGTACCGAGGACAGGGGCAAATGAAAAACTGTTTTTT
j_call: TRBJ2-1; v_call: TRBV7-2; d_call: -; clone_size: few; cdr3_aa: CASSLVGMGEQFF; cdr3_nt: TGTGCCAGCAGCTTAGTAGGTATGGGTGAGCAGTTCTTC
j_call: TRBJ2-5; v_call: TRBV20-1; d_call: TRBD2; clone_size: few; cdr3_aa: CSAKLGLAGGPQGTQYF; cdr3_nt: TGCAGTGCCAAGCTTGGACTAGCGGGGGGACCTCAAGGGACCCAGTACTTC
j_call: TRBJ2-2; v_call: TRBV7-9; d_call: -; clone_size: few; cdr3_aa: CASSLISSNTGELFF; cdr3_nt: TGTGCCAGCAGCTTAATCAGTTCGAACACCGGGGAGCTGTTTTTT
j_call: TRBJ2-3; v_call: TRBV7-9; d_call: -; clone_size: many; cdr3_aa: CASSGSDTQYF; cdr3_nt: TGTGCCAGCTCTGGCTCAGATACGCAGTATTTT
j_call: TRBJ2-1; v_call: TRBV5-1; d_call: -; clone_size: -; cdr3_aa: CASSFRGALSYRDNEQFF; cdr3_nt: TGCGCCAGCAGCTTTAGAGGGGCTCTCTCTTATAGGGACAATGAGCAGTTCTTC
j_call: TRBJ2-7; v_call: TRBV3-1; d_call: -; clone_size: few; cdr3_aa: CASSPRPAGEQYF; cdr3_nt: TGTGCCAGCAGCCCCCGTCCCGCCGGCGAGCAGTACTTC
j_call: TRBJ2-7; v_call: TRBV12-3/TRBV12-4; d_call: -; clone_size: -; cdr3_aa: CASSPPIAPYEQYF; cdr3_nt: TGTGCCAGCAGCCCCCCGATCGCCCCCTACGAGCAGTACTTC
j_call: TRBJ2-1; v_call: TRBV6-1; d_call: TRBD1; clone_size: -; cdr3_aa: CASRNRDSSRNEQFF; cdr3_nt: TGTGCCAGCAGAAACCGGGACAGCAGTCGGAATGAGCAGTTCTTC
j_call: TRBJ2-1; v_call: TRBV27; d_call: TRBD2; clone_size: -; cdr3_aa: CASRGLLGYNEQFF; cdr3_nt: TGTGCCAGCCGGGGACTACTAGGGTACAATGAGCAGTTCTTC
j_call: TRBJ1-2; v_call: TRBV29-1; d_call: TRBD1; clone_size: few; cdr3_aa: CSVGQGKPYGYTF; cdr3_nt: TGCAGCGTTGGACAGGGCAAACCCTATGGCTACACCTTC
j_call: TRBJ2-7; v_call: TRBV7-2; d_call: -; clone_size: -; cdr3_aa: CASSSTPGSYEQYF; cdr3_nt: TGTGCCAGCAGCTCGACCCCTGGCTCCTACGAGCAGTACTTC
j_call: TRBJ1-2; v_call: TRBV4-3; d_call: TRBD1; clone_size: few; cdr3_aa: CASSQISPRQGRYGYTF; cdr3_nt: TGCGCCAGCAGCCAAATATCGCCCCGACAGGGCCGATATGGCTACACCTTC